This T cell receptor beta chain was obtained from a study of control samples from healthy donors and cancer patients. Method: immunoSEQ multiplex PCR; TCRdb's copy keeps in-frame clones and lacks some. This table has about 130,000 clones, around 90% appearing once. V was cut by 0 bases and J by 5 bases, with 8 bases left in between. This CDR3 region has 13 residues. CDR1 and CDR2 from the germline V gene are PRHDT and FYEKMQ (reference sequence). The genes are TRBV13 and TRBJ2-7; perhaps TRBD2 as D (5 bases). The material sequenced was blood. The TCR sequence derives from a man aged 18 to 35 in good health. The CDR3 loop is CASSLGIGDEQYV. CDR3 DNA sequence: TGTGCCAGCAGCTTAGGGATCGGGGACGAGCAGTACGTC.